This T cell receptor beta chain was recovered during a study of Ad26.COV2.S vaccination and SARS-CoV-2 variants (dated by TCRdb to the early 2020s). For the wider study: Donors in the vaccine arm were drawn from COV1001, a phase I-IIa trial of Ad26.COV2.S in healthy adults that was multicentre, randomized, double-blind and placebo-controlled. Throughout the experiments and outcome assessment, investigators stayed blinded to trial group allocation. Trial participants were randomized into five groups of five, in which low-dose or high-dose Ad26.COV2.S was given once or twice, or placebo was given on both occasions. Ad26.COV2.S was administered intramuscularly at 5 x 10^10 or 1 x 10^11 viral particles, either as a single shot or as two shots given 56 days apart. A total of about 30 samples were included in the TCR-sequenced set, comprising around 19 Ad26.COV2.S vaccine recipients, 5 placebo recipients and 8 SARS-CoV-2 convalescent individuals. The specificity and breadth of SARS-CoV-2-reactive T cell receptors after Ad26.COV2.S vaccination were assessed by TCRbeta repertoire sequencing.

The germline V gene supplies CDR1 SGHAT and CDR2 FQNNGV. The trim is 5 bases for V and 4 bases for J, with a gap of 14 bases between the germline ends. From the cysteine up to the phenylalanine, the CDR3 has a length of 14 residues. Only the CDR3 DNA is retained, 42 bases long and in frame from the first base. The treatment or condition label of this sample denotes: some 20 received Ad26.COV2.S at low or high dose, single or two shots; 5 received placebo; per-sample allocation not given. For vaccine and placebo recipients, the sequenced repertoires came from samples collected on day 63 after the first injection. In Cohort 1b, fewer than 30 adults aged 18-55 years were enrolled at a single site in Boston, USA, between 29 July and 7 August 2020. Ad26.COV2.S was a replication-incompetent adenovirus type 26 vector expressing a prefusion-stabilized SARS-CoV-2 spike protein from the original Wuhan strain.

On this clone itself: The specificity of this receptor is unknown. Base qualities are not at hand, and no much larger clone is one base apart.

The immunoSEQ Assay was used to sequence TCRbeta CDR3 regions. After extraction, genomic DNA underwent amplification by bias-controlled multiplex PCR, followed by high-throughput sequencing. The study's processing was this. Collapsing and filtering of sequences were performed to quantify the absolute abundance of each unique TCRbeta CDR3 region. T cell fraction was estimated by normalizing TCRbeta template counts to usable DNA, with usable DNA measured through amplification of reference genes found in all nucleated cells. Repertoire TCRs were annotated as SARS-CoV-2-specific when V gene, CDR3 amino acid sequence and J gene were exactly matched to a known reactive TCR set. MIRA supplied the reference SARS-CoV-2 TCR set, which was filtered for enrichment in COVID-19-positive ImmuneCODE repertoires so that public or cross-reactive TCRs were removed. Using the MIRA antigens, annotated TCRs were further analysed by specific ORF or by position within an ORF. Breadth was defined as the number of annotated unique rearrangements divided by the total number of unique productive rearrangements, and depth was defined as the summed frequency of the annotated unique rearrangements. Two-sided Wilcoxon rank-sum tests were applied when comparing TCR breadth between groups. Held by TCRdb, this immuneACCESS table contains in-frame sequences only and omits some clones. Under half of the omission traces to an unresolved V gene where checked; the cause of the rest is unknown. V and J calls and clone size are as listed in that table; D and trimming were resolved from the DNA. The sample records approximately 480,000 clones, 70% to 90% of which are singletons. The ten largest make up around 13% of the sample.

General findings and caveats noted by the study authors: Higher spike-specific TCR breadth was observed in Ad26.COV2.S recipients than in placebo recipients (P = 0.0014). The study was not powered for comparison of responses between vaccine doses or regimens. Non-spike TCR breadth was comparable between vaccine and placebo recipients, consistent with the vaccine containing only spike. Substantial breadth of spike-specific CD8+ and CD4+ T cell responses was reported after vaccination. The authors noted that the TCR breadth and depth analyses may have underestimated total T cell responses.

This sequence was found in a person aged 18-65 years who received the Ad26.COV2.S COVID-19 vaccine or a placebo. The sequencing here drew on peripheral blood, taken in a trial of Ad26.COV2.S vaccine versus placebo. The chain employs TRBV11-2 and TRBJ1-1, with a tentative D gene TRBD1 over 6 matching bases. The CDR3 loop reads CASSPGVFGTEAFF. The DNA sequence reads TGTGCCAGCAGCCCAGGGGTTTTCGGCACTGAAGCTTTCTTT.